Presented here are 26 T cell receptor beta chains from one specimen sequenced in a study of shared clonotypes between healthy human individuals. Some clones are missing from TCRdb's copy, which holds only in-frame ones; the method was immunoSEQ multiplex PCR. The repertoire holds around 530,000 clones, with around 81% as singletons. Input material: PBMCs. Receptors originate from a woman aged 40 to 50 in good health. Some clones in this sample may be carry-over from other donors' samples.

CDR3 in DNA: TGCGCCAGCAGTCGGTCGACTAGCGGGGTAGAGACCCAGTACTTC. This translates into CASSRSTSGVETQYF. The chain uses TRBV10-2 and TRBJ2-5, with 11 bases matching TRBD2. The CDR3 loop spans 15 amino acids. V dropped 5 bases and J dropped 4; count of bases not matched to a gene: 6. In germline, CDR1 is WSHSY, CDR2 SAAADI.

The rearrangement links TRBV27 to TRBJ2-7, with D perhaps matching TRBD1 (5 bases). With 5 bases removed from V and 2 bases from J, the gap between germline ends came to 13 bases. This CDR3 spans 14 amino acids. CDR1 and CDR2 from the germline V gene are MNHEY and SMNVEV (reference sequence). CDR3 nucleotides: TGTGCCAGCAGTACAACAGGTGGACCCTACGAGCAGTACTTC. It is translated as CASSTTGGPYEQYF.

The rearrangement joins TRBV28 to TRBJ2-7; D is unresolved. The CDR3 is 11 residues long. V lost 6 bases and J lost 1, with 4 bases in between. CDR1 and CDR2 from the germline V gene are MDHEN and SYDVKM. CDR3 in amino acids: CASRLSYEQYF. The CDR3 DNA follows: TGTGCCAGCAGACTATCCTACGAGCAGTACTTC.

The rearrangement uses TRBV7-6 and TRBJ1-3; 10 nucleotides line up with TRBD1. Per the germline V gene, CDR1 is SGHVS and CDR2 is FNYEAQ. This CDR3 has 15 residues. V trimming: 5 bases; J trimming: 4 bases; junction bases outside the gene matches: 5. CDR3 DNA: TGTGCCAGCAGCACGGGACAGGGGTACGGAAACACCATATATTTT. This codes for CASSTGQGYGNTIYF.

In its sample, this clone was seen a few times. CDR3 region: CASSVPGGHYEQYF. Here the CDR3 DNA reads TGTGCCAGCAGTGTTCCAGGGGGGCACTACGAGCAGTACTTC. V usage is TRBV2 and J usage is TRBJ2-7, with D possibly being TRBD1 (7 bases). Germline CDR1 reads SNHLY; CDR2 reads FYNNEI. This CDR3 contains 14 residues. The V end lost 4 bases, the J end lost 3 bases, and 13 bases lay between the germline ends.

This sequence joins TRBV19 and TRBJ2-3, with D unresolved. This CDR3 has 13 amino acids. The germline V gene has CDR1 LNHDA and CDR2 SQIVND (reference sequence). The V gene lost 3 bases and the J gene lost 2 bases, with 6 bases spanning the gap. CDR3 residues: CASSIQLTDTQYF. CDR3 bases: TGTGCCAGTAGTATCCAACTCACAGATACGCAGTATTTT.

The CDR3 spells CASSQSSYNEQFF. The CDR3 nucleotides are TGTGCCAGCAGTCAGAGCTCCTACAATGAGCAGTTCTTC. V and J are TRBV14 and TRBJ2-1; D remains unclear. Looked up from germline, CDR1 is SGHDN and CDR2 is FVKESK. Trimming took 6 bases from V and 0 from J, leaving 6 bases between them. The CDR3 is 13 amino acids.

This clone was observed a handful of times. The rearrangement uses TRBV7-8 and TRBJ2-2; D gene ambiguous. Per germline, CDR1 SGHVS and CDR2 FQNEAQ. The V end was cut by 1 base, the J end by 0 bases, with 12 bases between. The CDR3 runs 17 residues. The CDR3 spells CASSLVWSLSNTGELFF. The CDR3 DNA reads TGTGCCAGCAGCTTAGTATGGAGCCTATCGAACACCGGGGAGCTGTTTTTT.

The gene calls are TRBV9 and TRBJ2-5; no reliable D call. V lost 0 bases to trimming and J lost 3 bases, with 6 bases between them. Germline V gene lookup returns CDR1 SGDLS and CDR2 YYNGEE. The CDR3 extends over 13 amino acids. This chain's CDR3 is CASSVDAEETQYF. The CDR3 DNA reads TGTGCCAGCAGCGTAGACGCCGAAGAGACCCAGTACTTC.

This chain uses TRBV4-1 with TRBJ2-3; 9 bases are shared with TRBD2. From germline, CDR1 is MGHRA and CDR2 YSYEKL. This CDR3 is 13 amino acids long. Losses at the gene ends were 4 bases for V and 7 bases for J; bases not matched to a gene: 3. The CDR3 reads CASSPTSGHTQYF. The CDR3 DNA is TGCGCCAGCAGCCCGACTAGCGGCCATACGCAGTATTTT.

This rearrangement joins TRBV11-1 to TRBJ2-7; either TRBD1 or TRBD2 may fit D (5 bases each). The CDR3 has 13 residues. Trimming took 5 bases from V and 3 from J, leaving 11 bases between them. In germline, CDR1 is SGHAT, CDR2 FQDESV (reference sequence). Here the CDR3 reads CASSPGRDYEQYF. CDR3 sequence (DNA): TGTGCCAGCAGCCCGGGACGAGACTACGAGCAGTACTTC.

The rearrangement links TRBV18 to TRBJ2-6; D might be TRBD1 (5 bases). V lost 0 bases and J 2 bases, leaving 8 bases between the germline ends. Germline-derived CDR1 and CDR2 are KGHSH and LQKENI. This CDR3 has 16 amino acids. The CDR3 loop is CASSPPSRAGANVLTF. In DNA, the CDR3 is TGTGCCAGCTCACCACCGAGCAGGGCTGGGGCCAACGTCCTGACTTTC.

This clone was counted only a few times. This chain uses TRBV5-4 with TRBJ2-5; weak D call: TRBD2 (5 bases). Matching the DNA end better, TRBJ2-7 makes the J call doubtful. CDR1 is SGHNT and CDR2 is YYREEE in the germline V gene (reference sequence). The CDR3 length is 16 residues. CDR3 residues: CASSLERTVEAYEQYF. CDR3 in DNA: TGTGCCAGCAGCTTGGAAAGGACTGTAGAAGCCTACGAGCAGTACTTC.

The chain recombines TRBV19 with TRBJ2-1; D is perhaps TRBD1 or TRBD2 (5 bases each). In germline, CDR1 is LNHDA, CDR2 SQIVND (reference sequence). The CDR3 has 15 residues. Trimming removed 5 bases at V and 4 bases at J, with 15 bases between. CDR3 DNA: TGTGCCAGTAGTCCCCGTCTGGGGGTTTACAATGAGCAGTTCTTC. Its translation: CASSPRLGVYNEQFF.

The chain carries TRBV5-1 and TRBJ2-7; 10 bases fit TRBD2. Germline loops: CDR1 SGHRS, CDR2 YFSETQ. CDR3 length: 16 residues. The ends lost 2 bases at V and 0 bases at J; junction bases unmatched: 5. CDR3 sequence: CASSLAGGPASYEQYF. The CDR3, as DNA: TGCGCCAGCAGCTTAGCGGGAGGGCCGGCCTCCTACGAGCAGTACTTC.

The chain is built from TRBV6-6 and TRBJ1-1; a possible D gene is TRBD1 (5 bases). V was clipped by 4 bases and J by 0 bases, with 12 bases between them. Germline V gene data show CDR1 as MNHNY and CDR2 as SVGAGI (reference sequence). There are 15 residues in the CDR3. The CDR3, as DNA: TGTGCCAGCAGTTTTTTCAAGACAGTGAACACTGAAGCTTTCTTT. The encoded protein is CASSFFKTVNTEAFF.

As DNA, the CDR3 is TGTGCCAGCAGCAAGGGACAGGGAAGCTCTGGGGCCAACGTCCTGACTTTC. Protein: CASSKGQGSSGANVLTF. The chain joins TRBV4-2 to TRBJ2-6; 9 nucleotides align to TRBD1. The length of the CDR3 is 17 residues. Germline-derived CDR1 and CDR2 are LGHNA and YNFKEQ. The V segment lost 5 bases and the J segment 0 bases; nucleotides outside the gene matches: 5.

On this clone itself: Germline is not matched at one junction end, which may reflect a read error. J is TRBJ2-7 and V is TRBV5-8; maybe TRBD2 (5 bases). The CDR3 totals 15 residues. CDR1 SGHTS and CDR2 YDEGEE come from the germline V gene. CDR3 residues: CASSLEGEVPYKQYF. In DNA, the CDR3 is TGTGCCAGCAGCTTGGAGGGAGAAGTCCCCTACAAGCAGTACTTC.

The chain employs TRBV29-1 and TRBJ2-7; tentatively, D is TRBD1 (5 bases). V was pared by 7 bases and J by 1 base, with 8 bases between. The V gene's germline CDR1 is SQVTM and CDR2 ANQGSEA. This CDR3 is built from 11 residues. The CDR3 DNA is TGCAGCGCCCGACAGTCCTACGAGCAGTACTTC. Translated: CSARQSYEQYF.

This chain uses TRBV7-9 with TRBJ2-7; possible D gene TRBD2, 6 bases. V was trimmed by 5 bases and J by 2 bases, leaving 16 bases between them. The CDR3 length is 15 residues. Per the germline V gene, CDR1 is SEHNR and CDR2 is FQNEAQ (reference sequence). The DNA of the CDR3 is TGTGCCAGCAGCACATATAGCGGAACGCCCTACGAGCAGTACTTC. Its protein product is CASSTYSGTPYEQYF.

The genes are TRBV7-8 and TRBJ2-5, with TRBD2 matching over 10 bases. CDR3 length: 15 residues. Germline CDR1 and CDR2: SGHVS and FQNEAQ. V shed 2 bases and J 4 bases; nucleotides not matched to a gene: 4. CDR3 coding DNA: TGTGCCAGCAGCTTACTAGCGGGAGTTGGAGAGACCCAGTACTTC. This codes for CASSLLAGVGETQYF.

Ten or more counts support this clone. The V gene is TRBV30, the J gene TRBJ1-1, with TRBD1 matching over 7 bases. The CDR3 runs to 13 residues. Germline CDR1 GTSNPN, CDR2 SVGIG (reference sequence). V shed 4 bases, J shed 11 bases, and the junction held 13 bases outside the gene matches. CDR3 sequence reads: CAWTFRGTRRAFF. The CDR3 DNA reads as TGTGCCTGGACCTTCAGGGGGACGAGACGTGCTTTCTTT.

This clone was found a few times. V gene TRBV28 combines with J gene TRBJ1-2; 8 bases fit TRBD1. Trimming at V came to 3 bases and at J to 5 bases, leaving 14 bases not matched to a gene. The CDR3 runs to 17 residues. Germline CDR1 reads MDHEN; CDR2 reads SYDVKM. The CDR3 DNA follows: TGTGCCAGCAGTTTCGGGGATGGGGGGGACAGGAGATATGGCTACACCTTC. It codes for CASSFGDGGDRRYGYTF.

The chain combines TRBV4-2 with TRBJ2-2; 7 bases map to TRBD2. This CDR3 has 16 residues. From germline, CDR1 is LGHNA and CDR2 YNFKEQ. Trimming cost V 7 bases and J 7 bases; bases outside gene matches: 15. The CDR3 DNA reads as TGTGCCAGCACTCAATACCCCGGGAGGCCGGGCGGGGAGCTGTTTTTT. Translation gives CASTQYPGRPGGELFF.

CDR3 nucleotides: TGCGCCGTCACAGGGTCCGGTGAAGCTTTCTTT. It specifies CAVTGSGEAFF. This chain connects TRBV5-1 to TRBJ1-1; perhaps TRBD1 as D (6 bases). The CDR3 sequence is 11 residues long. The ends were cut back, 10 bases at V and 7 bases at J, with 14 bases in the middle. Germline V gene lookup returns CDR1 SGHRS and CDR2 YFSETQ. Together with reference TRBV5-1 and TRBJ1-1, the CDR3 gives the full variable domain: KAGVTQTPRYLIKTRGQQVTLSCSPISGHRSVSWYQQTPGQGLQFLFEYFSETQRNKGNFPGRFSGRQFSNSRSEMNVSTLELGDSALYLCAVTGSGEAFFGQGTRLTVV.

This clone was seen only once. This chain connects TRBV7-2 to TRBJ2-3; the D is unclear. Germline CDR1 SGHTA, CDR2 FQGNSA. Deletions cut 3 bases from V and 2 bases from J, with 6 bases between. CDR3 size: 13 residues. The CDR3 bases are TGTGCCAGCAGCTTGGCCCCCACAGATACGCAGTATTTT. Encoded protein: CASSLAPTDTQYF.